These 9 T cell receptor beta chains were sequenced from one sample in a study of blood T cells in healthy people across ages. A second PCR, run for about 7 to 11 cycles, used a sample-barcoded 5' primer plus a J-beta primer mix. TCRdb passed the 5' RACE reads through MiXCR, listing each CDR3 protein once. The data hold approximately 800,000 distinct CDR3 sequences, with roughly 40% observed a single time. Sequencing was performed on blood. These receptors were collected from a young man in good health.

The genes are TRBV6-2 or TRBV6-3 and TRBJ2-5; 9 bases match TRBD2. The CDR3 totals 15 residues. Germline CDR1 and CDR2: MNHEY and SVGEGT. The V and J ends lost 8 bases and 4 bases, in that order; junction bases with no gene match: 11. The CDR3 spells CASHPPGLAGETQYF. As DNA, the CDR3 is TGTGCCAGCCACCCTCCGGGACTAGCTGGAGAGACCCAGTACTTC.

This chain joins TRBV20-1 and TRBJ2-5; D perhaps matches TRBD2 (6 bases). The J call is in doubt because the DNA end fits TRBJ2-7 better. The CDR3 spans 13 residues. The germline CDR1 and CDR2 sequences are DFQATT and SNEGSKA (reference sequence). CDR3: CSASEVWGDEQYF. CDR3 DNA sequence: TGCAGTGCTAGCGAGGTCTGGGGGGACGAGCAGTACTTC.

This clonotype was counted between two and nine times. The chain uses TRBV2 and TRBJ2-2; D is unclear. The CDR3 is 14 amino acids. Germline CDR1 reads SNHLY; CDR2 reads FYNNEI. V lost 6 bases and J lost 2, with 10 bases in between. In DNA, the CDR3 is TGTGCCAGCAGCGAAACAGTCAACACCGGGGAGCTGTTTTTT. Encoded protein: CASSETVNTGELFF. The complete variable domain, with remaining parts taken from reference TRBV2 and TRBJ2-2, reads EPEVTQTPSHQVTQMGQEVILRCVPISNHLYFYWYRQILGQKVEFLVSFYNNEISEKSEIFDDQFSVERPDGSNFTLKIRSTKLEDSAMYFCASSETVNTGELFFGEGSRLTVL.

The chain is built from TRBV29-1 and TRBJ2-1; either TRBD1 or TRBD2 may supply D (5 bases each). The CDR3 runs 14 residues. Germline loops: CDR1 SQVTM, CDR2 ANQGSEA. V lost 4 bases and J lost 13, with 23 bases in between. CDR3 bases: TGCAGCGTTGTTTCCGGGACGGGGAGAGAGACCCAGTTCTTC. It translates to CSVVSGTGRETQFF.

Many counts were recorded for this clonotype. The rearrangement links TRBV4-1 to TRBJ2-3, with 8 bases identical to TRBD2. The CDR3 runs to 17 residues. Germline assignment: CDR1 MGHRA and CDR2 YSYEKL. V trimming: 5 bases; J trimming: 2 bases; junction bases outside the gene matches: 12. As DNA, the CDR3 is TGCGCCAGCAGCTCCCCTGGCACTAGCGGACTCACAGATACGCAGTATTTT. It yields the protein CASSSPGTSGLTDTQYF.

This clonotype was counted between two and nine times. The genes are TRBV7-9 and TRBJ1-4; D not resolved. Per the germline V gene, CDR1 is SEHNR and CDR2 is FQNEAQ (reference sequence). The CDR3 spans 15 residues. Deletions cut 4 bases from V and 5 bases from J, with 14 bases between. The CDR3, as DNA: TGTGCCAGCAGCTCCCTAGAAGCAGGCAATGAAAAACTGTTTTTT. It codes for CASSSLEAGNEKLFF.

This sequence joins TRBV6-5 and TRBJ2-7; no reliable D call. In germline, CDR1 is MNHEY, CDR2 SVGAGI. Between the trimmed V and J ends, which lost 8 bases and 1 base, there was a span of 6 bases. The CDR3 is made up of 11 amino acids. CDR3 DNA: TGTGCCAGCGGGCGTTCCTACGAGCAGTACTTC. Amino acid sequence: CASGRSYEQYF.

This clonotype was recorded at least ten times. The chain combines TRBV7-3 with TRBJ2-1, with D possibly matching TRBD1 (5 bases). CDR3 size: 17 residues. Trimming stripped 5 bases from V and 3 bases from J, with 20 bases between. Per the germline V gene, CDR1 is SGHTA and CDR2 is FQGTGA. The CDR3 is CASSQRFQQGLYNEQFF. CDR3 bases: TGTGCCAGCAGCCAACGTTTTCAGCAGGGCCTCTACAATGAGCAGTTCTTC.

The chain joins TRBV6-6 to TRBJ1-6; 7 bases are shared with TRBD1. Germline V gene sequence: CDR1 MNHNY, CDR2 SVGAGI (reference sequence). Losses at the gene ends were 5 bases for V and 3 bases for J; bases not matched to a gene: 7. The CDR3 consists of 16 residues. CDR3 DNA: TGTGCCAGCAGTCCAAACAACAGGGGCTATAATTCACCCCTCCACTTT. Its protein product is CASSPNNRGYNSPLHF.